This TCR beta chain was identified during a study of STAT5B mutations in CD4+ large granular lymphocyte leukemia. Sequencing was at survey level. TCRdb's table, derived via immunoSEQ multiplex PCR, lists solely in-frame clones and lacks some. The table shows around 30,000 clones, with about 77% occurring only once. The study, taken as a whole, reports: Without putative leukemic clones, patient CD4-sorted repertoires remained more clonal than healthy CD4+ repertoires. Approximately 25% of private leukemic clonotypes occurred rarely in other patients' non-leukemic repertoires.

This clone was counted between two and nine times. Its antigen remains unknown. The CDR3 length is 14 residues. From germline, CDR1 is MNHNS and CDR2 SASEGT. V lost 5 bases to trimming and J lost 2 bases, with 11 bases between them. Specimen: CD4+ T cells from blood buffy coats. This TCR was sampled from a human donor in good health. The chain has TRBV6-1 and TRBJ2-3; D is undetermined. Here the CDR3 DNA reads TGTGCCAGCAGTCCGGCCCTTAACACAGATACGCAGTATTTT. It is translated as CASSPALNTDTQYF.